Presented here are 8 T cell receptor beta chains from one specimen sequenced in a study of blood T cell repertoires in COVID-19 (dated by TCRdb to 2019 to 2021). Libraries were constructed by the immunoSEQ multiplex PCR assay. In TCRdb, the immuneACCESS table is reduced to in-frame sequences with V and J assigned. These tables do not hold every clone; where another copy was compared, an unresolved V gene accounts for under half, and the others remain unexplained. The sample has 100,000 to 150,000 clones on record, over 80% of them singletons. Around 4.2% of the sample rests with the top ten. The sequenced material came from PBMCs or T cells enriched from blood (not recorded which). These receptors all come from a woman aged 30 to 39 who had recovered from COVID-19.

The chain has TRBV5-1 and TRBJ1-4; D possibly corresponds to TRBD1 (6 bases). There are 13 residues in the CDR3. Trimming stripped 0 bases from V and 10 bases from J, with 10 bases between. Germline V gene sequence: CDR1 SGHRS, CDR2 YFSETQ. CDR3 coding DNA: TGCGCCAGCAGCTTGGGGACACAGGGAAAACTGTTTTTT. It specifies CASSLGTQGKLFF.

The chain links TRBV19 to TRBJ1-5, with 7 bases identical to TRBD1. V was clipped by 8 bases and J by 2 bases; unmatched bases: 15. CDR1 is LNHDA and CDR2 is SQIVND in the germline V gene (reference sequence). There are 17 residues in the CDR3. The CDR3 loop reads CASSRGRGMVGNQPQHF. The DNA for the CDR3 is TGTGCCAGTTCGAGGGGGCGAGGGATGGTGGGCAATCAGCCCCAGCATTTT.

The J gene is TRBJ1-1, the V gene TRBV11-1; 10 bases are shared with TRBD1. Per germline, CDR1 SGHAT and CDR2 FQDESV (reference sequence). Germline trimming cut 6 bases from V and 5 bases from J; bases unmatched to any gene: 6. The CDR3 sequence is 14 residues long. CDR3 bases: TGTGCCAGCAGGCCGACAGGGGGCTGGACTGAAGCTTTCTTT. Residues: CASRPTGGWTEAFF.

The chain is built from TRBV7-2 and TRBJ2-3; the match to TRBD1 covers 7 bases. The CDR3 runs to 15 residues. Unmatched junction bases numbered 4, after V lost 2 bases and J lost 2 bases. Germline lookup yields CDR1 SGHTA and CDR2 FQGNSA. CDR3 bases: TGTGCCAGCAGCTTATCGACAGGGTCCACAGATACGCAGTATTTT. This sequence encodes CASSLSTGSTDTQYF.

This chain uses TRBV28 with TRBJ2-2; TRBD1 matches 10 bases. The CDR3 runs to 19 residues. Germline trimming cut 2 bases from V and 4 bases from J; bases unmatched to any gene: 13. The germline V gene has CDR1 MDHEN and CDR2 SYDVKM. The CDR3 region has the DNA TGTGCCAGCAGTTTACGAAGGATCCGGGACAGGGGATCCACCGGGGAGCTGTTTTTT. Its translation is CASSLRRIRDRGSTGELFF.

V gene TRBV28 combines with J gene TRBJ2-7, with 12 bases fitting TRBD2. The CDR3 extends over 15 amino acids. Germline CDR1 reads MDHEN; CDR2 reads SYDVKM. V shed 8 bases and J 1 base; nucleotides not matched to a gene: 6. CDR3 protein: CASSTSGSGSYEQYF. The DNA for the CDR3 is TGTGCCAGCTCGACTAGCGGGAGTGGTTCCTACGAGCAGTACTTC.

The chain couples TRBV28 to TRBJ1-2; TRBD1 might be the D (5 bases). Trimming pared 5 bases from V and 4 bases from J, leaving 8 bases between. CDR1 MDHEN and CDR2 SYDVKM come from the germline V gene. The CDR3 has 12 amino acids. CDR3 coding DNA: TGTGCCAGCAGTGTAGGGGTCTATGGCTACACCTTC. Residues: CASSVGVYGYTF.

The rearrangement uses TRBV11-2 and TRBJ2-1; 7 bases align to TRBD2. The CDR3 loop spans 12 amino acids. V dropped 1 base and J dropped 9; count of bases not matched to a gene: 0. Germline CDR1 reads SGHAT; CDR2 reads FQNNGV. CDR3 amino acids: CASSLGGGEQFF. CDR3 sequence (DNA): TGTGCCAGCAGCTTAGGCGGGGGTGAGCAGTTCTTC.